This TCR beta chain stems from a study of CD8 T cells in ankylosing spondylitis. Study conclusions and caveats: According to the report, clones linked to the disease were significantly enriched in matched synovial fluid samples taken from ankylosing spondylitis patients.

This clonotype was seen ten or more times. The antigen remains unidentified. Molecular-barcoded quantitative 5'-RACE produced these TCR beta libraries. Each CDR3 protein is one row after TCRdb ran MiXCR on the 5' RACE reads. The data show around 40,000 distinct CDR3 sequences, around 2.8% seen once. This TCR derives from a male donor with ankylosing spondylitis or in good health (not recorded which). The sample taken for sequencing was blood, either unsorted or a sorted T cell fraction (not recorded which).

In DNA, the CDR3 is TGTGCCAGCAGCTCGCATATTTTTCCAACGGCCAAAAACATTCAGTACTTC. The encoded protein is CASSSHIFPTAKNIQYF. The chain links TRBV9 to TRBJ2-4; D call uncertain. The ends were cut back, 4 bases at V and 1 base at J, with 18 bases in the middle. Germline loops: CDR1 SGDLS, CDR2 YYNGEE. This CDR3 spans 17 amino acids.